Presented here are 11 T cell receptor beta chains from one specimen sequenced in a study of blood T cell repertoires in COVID-19. The method was immunoSEQ multiplex PCR; TCRdb's version includes in-frame clones alone and lacks a portion of them. The sample lists about 250,000 clones, 85% occurring once. Sequences were obtained from peripheral blood. All receptors come from a woman in her sixties or seventies with active or convalescent COVID-19.

The rearrangement uses TRBV24-1 and TRBJ2-1; 15 positions agree with TRBD2. The CDR3 runs to 17 residues. Germline lookup yields CDR1 KGHDR and CDR2 SFDVKD. V trimming: 1 base; J trimming: 8 bases; junction bases outside the gene matches: 5. This chain's CDR3 is CATSDFTGLAGGDEQFF. CDR3 DNA sequence: TGTGCCACCAGTGATTTCACCGGACTAGCGGGAGGGGATGAGCAGTTCTTC.

The rearrangement links TRBV15 to TRBJ1-4; D unresolved. Germline V CDR1 and CDR2: LNHNV, YYDKDF (reference sequence). The CDR3 is 13 amino acids. Trimming took 3 bases from V and 6 from J, leaving 8 bases between them. The CDR3 DNA is TGTGCCACCAGCAGGTGGGAGGATGAAAAACTGTTTTTT. Protein product: CATSRWEDEKLFF.

This clone has just one count. CDR3 in amino acids: CASSLGGLTQANEKLFF. In DNA, the CDR3 is TGCGCCAGCAGCTTGGGGGGGCTAACTCAGGCTAATGAAAAACTGTTTTTT. This chain uses TRBV5-1 with TRBJ1-4; D perhaps matches TRBD1 (6 bases). Trimming stripped 0 bases from V and 3 bases from J, with 15 bases between. The CDR3 spans 17 residues. Per germline, CDR1 SGHRS and CDR2 YFSETQ.

This chain uses TRBV29-1 with TRBJ1-4; 9 positions match TRBD1. There are 15 residues in the CDR3. The V gene end was trimmed by 6 bases and the J gene end by 6 bases; junction bases not matched to a gene: 11. The germline V gene encodes CDR1 SQVTM and CDR2 ANQGSEA. DNA for the CDR3: TGCAGCGTGGCCCTGGGGGGGACAGGGTATGAAAAACTGTTTTTT. It yields the protein CSVALGGTGYEKLFF.

V and J are TRBV19 and TRBJ1-4; 7 nucleotides line up with TRBD1. The junction had 8 bases not matched to a gene; V was cut back by 5 bases and J by 5 bases. The germline gives CDR1 LNHDA, CDR2 SQIVND (reference sequence). CDR3 length equals 15 residues. CDR3 in DNA: TGTGCCAGTAGTTTGAATGGACAGGAAAATGAAAAACTGTTTTTT. This gives the protein CASSLNGQENEKLFF.

The chain couples TRBV6-5 to TRBJ2-1, with D hard to call. The length of the CDR3 is 13 residues. Germline CDR1 MNHEY, CDR2 SVGAGI. Trimming took 8 bases from V and 3 from J, leaving 11 bases between them. The CDR3 DNA is TGTGCCAGCCAAGCGATTTACTACAATGAGCAGTTCTTC. Encoded protein: CASQAIYYNEQFF.

This clone was seen a handful of times. The chain uses TRBV7-9 and TRBJ2-1; 8 bases are shared with TRBD1. The germline gives CDR1 SEHNR, CDR2 FQNEAQ (reference sequence). This CDR3 region has 14 residues. The V segment lost 6 bases and the J segment 12 bases; nucleotides outside the gene matches: 13. The CDR3 spells CASRSGTGILRQFF. In DNA, the CDR3 is TGTGCCAGCAGGTCCGGGACAGGAATTTTGCGGCAGTTCTTC.

The rearrangement links TRBV4-1 to TRBJ2-3; TRBD2 aligns across 8 bases. There are 17 residues in the CDR3. Germline assignment: CDR1 MGHRA and CDR2 YSYEKL. V was clipped by 1 base and J by 2 bases; unmatched bases: 8. The CDR3 protein is CASSQGASGSATDTQYF. The CDR3 DNA follows: TGCGCCAGCAGCCAAGGGGCGAGCGGGAGTGCCACAGATACGCAGTATTTT.

V usage is TRBV3-1 (or the pseudogene TRBV3-2) and J usage is TRBJ1-1, with a possible D match to TRBD1 (6 bases). Looked up from germline, CDR1 is LGHDT and CDR2 is YNNKEL (reference sequence). V lost 1 base, J lost 1 base, and 10 bases lay in between. This CDR3 contains 15 residues. In nucleotides, the CDR3 is TGTGCCAGCAGCCAAGTTGGGACAACGAACACTGAAGCTTTCTTT. It codes for CASSQVGTTNTEAFF.

The chain recombines TRBV5-1 with TRBJ2-5; maybe TRBD1 (6 bases). V lost 0 bases to trimming and J lost 1 base, with 16 bases between them. Germline V gene data show CDR1 as SGHRS and CDR2 as YFSETQ. The CDR3 sequence is 17 residues long. The CDR3 protein is CASSLGAGAPSQETQYF. Written as DNA, the CDR3 is TGCGCCAGCAGCTTGGGTGCAGGGGCCCCCAGCCAAGAGACCCAGTACTTC.

This clone turned up a few times. The chain joins TRBV11-2 to TRBJ2-2; D might be TRBD2 (5 bases). V shed 1 base and J shed 5 bases, with 11 bases lying between them. This CDR3 is built from 15 residues. CDR1 SGHAT and CDR2 FQNNGV come from the germline V gene. This chain's CDR3 is CASSLAGMRTGELFF. The CDR3 DNA follows: TGTGCCAGCAGCTTAGCGGGAATGAGGACCGGGGAGCTGTTTTTT.